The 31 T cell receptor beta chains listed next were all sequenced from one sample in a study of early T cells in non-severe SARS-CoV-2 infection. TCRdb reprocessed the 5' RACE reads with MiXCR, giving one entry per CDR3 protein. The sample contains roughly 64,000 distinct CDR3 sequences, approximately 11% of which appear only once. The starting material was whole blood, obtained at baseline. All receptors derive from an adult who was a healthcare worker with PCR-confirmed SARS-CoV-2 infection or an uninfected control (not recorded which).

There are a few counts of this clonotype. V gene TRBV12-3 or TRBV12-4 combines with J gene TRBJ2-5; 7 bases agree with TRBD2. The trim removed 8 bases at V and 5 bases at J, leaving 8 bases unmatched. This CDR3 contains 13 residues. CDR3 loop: CASSQKGGETQYF. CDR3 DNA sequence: TGTGCCAGCTCCCAAAAGGGAGGGGAGACCCAGTACTTC.

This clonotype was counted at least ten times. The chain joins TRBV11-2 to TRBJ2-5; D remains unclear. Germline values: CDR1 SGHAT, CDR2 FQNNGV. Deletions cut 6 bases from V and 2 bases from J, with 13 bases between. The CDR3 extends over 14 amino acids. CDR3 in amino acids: CASSRPARQETQYF. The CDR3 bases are TGTGCCAGCAGTCGTCCCGCTCGTCAAGAGACCCAGTACTTC.

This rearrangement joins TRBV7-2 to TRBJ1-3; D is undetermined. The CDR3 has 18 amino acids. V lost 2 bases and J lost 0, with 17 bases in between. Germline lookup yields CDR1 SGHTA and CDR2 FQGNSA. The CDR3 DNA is TGTGCCAGCAGCTTATTCCGACTCGAGATCACCTCTGGAAACACCATATATTTT. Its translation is CASSLFRLEITSGNTIYF.

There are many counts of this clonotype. DNA for the CDR3: TGTGCCAGCAGATCGCTCACAGATACGCAGTATTTT. Translating it yields CASRSLTDTQYF. The rearrangement links TRBV7-9 to TRBJ2-3; D is unclear. V lost 6 bases and J 2 bases, leaving 6 bases between the germline ends. Per the germline V gene, CDR1 is SEHNR and CDR2 is FQNEAQ (reference sequence). This CDR3 spans 12 amino acids.

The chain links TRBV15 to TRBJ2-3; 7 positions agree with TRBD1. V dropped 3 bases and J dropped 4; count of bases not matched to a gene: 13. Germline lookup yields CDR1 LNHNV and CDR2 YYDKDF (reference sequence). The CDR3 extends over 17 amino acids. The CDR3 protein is CATSRPDRDVWSDTQYF. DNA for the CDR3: TGTGCCACCAGCAGGCCCGACAGGGATGTTTGGTCAGATACGCAGTATTTT.

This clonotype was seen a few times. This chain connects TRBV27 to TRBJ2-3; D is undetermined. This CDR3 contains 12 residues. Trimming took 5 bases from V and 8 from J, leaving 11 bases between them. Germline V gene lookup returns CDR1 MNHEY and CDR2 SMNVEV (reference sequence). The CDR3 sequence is CASSLQPGTQYF. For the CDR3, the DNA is TGTGCCAGCAGTCTCCAGCCCGGTACGCAGTATTTT.

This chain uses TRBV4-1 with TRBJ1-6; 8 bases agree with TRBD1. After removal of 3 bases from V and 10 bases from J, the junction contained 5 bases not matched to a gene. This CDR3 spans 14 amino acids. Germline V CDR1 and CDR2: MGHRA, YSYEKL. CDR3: CASSQGDRQSPLHF. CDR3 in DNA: TGCGCCAGCAGCCAGGGGGACAGGCAGTCACCCCTCCACTTT.

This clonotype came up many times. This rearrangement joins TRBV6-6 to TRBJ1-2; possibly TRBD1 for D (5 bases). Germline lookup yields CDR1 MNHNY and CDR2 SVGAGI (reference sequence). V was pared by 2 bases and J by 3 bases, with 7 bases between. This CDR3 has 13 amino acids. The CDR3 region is CASSYPQDYGYTF. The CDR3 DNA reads TGTGCCAGCAGTTACCCACAGGACTATGGCTACACCTTC.

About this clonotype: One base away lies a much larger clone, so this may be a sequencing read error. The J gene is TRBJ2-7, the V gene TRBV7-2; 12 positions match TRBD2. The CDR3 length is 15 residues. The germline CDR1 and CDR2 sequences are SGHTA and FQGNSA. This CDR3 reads CACSLLTSGGYEQYF. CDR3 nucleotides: TGTGCCTGCAGCTTGCTGACTAGCGGGGGCTACGAGCAGTACTTC. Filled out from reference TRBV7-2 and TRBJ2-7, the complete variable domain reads GAGVSQSPSNKVTEKGKDVELRCDPISGHTALYWYRQSLGQGLEFLIYFQGNSAPDKSGLPSDRFSAERTGGSVSTLTIQRTQQEDSAVYLCACSLLTSGGYEQYFGPGTRLTVT.

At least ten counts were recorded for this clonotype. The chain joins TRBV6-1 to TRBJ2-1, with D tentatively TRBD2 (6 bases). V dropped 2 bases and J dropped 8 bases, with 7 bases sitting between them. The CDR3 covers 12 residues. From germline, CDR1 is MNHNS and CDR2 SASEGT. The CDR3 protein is CASSERRDEQFF. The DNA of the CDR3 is TGTGCCAGCAGTGAAAGGAGGGATGAGCAGTTCTTC.

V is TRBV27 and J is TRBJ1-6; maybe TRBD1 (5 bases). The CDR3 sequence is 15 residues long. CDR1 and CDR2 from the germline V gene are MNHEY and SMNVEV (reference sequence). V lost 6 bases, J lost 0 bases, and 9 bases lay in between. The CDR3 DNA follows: TGTGCCAGCAGAAGGGGCAGCTCCTATAATTCACCCCTCCACTTT. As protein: CASRRGSSYNSPLHF.

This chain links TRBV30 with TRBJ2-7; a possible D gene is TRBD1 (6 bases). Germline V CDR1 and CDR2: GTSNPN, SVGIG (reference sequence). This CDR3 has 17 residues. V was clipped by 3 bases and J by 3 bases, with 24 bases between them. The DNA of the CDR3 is TGTGCCTGGAGGCCTACCGAGGCAGGGGCTTTAAACTACGAGCAGTACTTC. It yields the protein CAWRPTEAGALNYEQYF.

In nucleotides, the CDR3 is TGCAGTGCTAGAGATGCGGCCGAGCCGCAAGAGACCCAGTACTTC. Translating gives CSARDAAEPQETQYF. This sequence joins TRBV20-1 and TRBJ2-5; D is undetermined. CDR1 DFQATT and CDR2 SNEGSKA come from the germline V gene (reference sequence). Trimming pared 0 bases from V and 2 bases from J, leaving 13 bases between. The CDR3 covers 15 residues.

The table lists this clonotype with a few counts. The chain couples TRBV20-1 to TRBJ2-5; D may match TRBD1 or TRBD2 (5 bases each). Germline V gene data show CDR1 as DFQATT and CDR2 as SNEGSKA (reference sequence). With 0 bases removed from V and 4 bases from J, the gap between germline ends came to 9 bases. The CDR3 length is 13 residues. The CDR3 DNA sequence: TGCAGTGCTAGAGAGGGGGTCGGAGAGACCCAGTACTTC. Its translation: CSAREGVGETQYF.

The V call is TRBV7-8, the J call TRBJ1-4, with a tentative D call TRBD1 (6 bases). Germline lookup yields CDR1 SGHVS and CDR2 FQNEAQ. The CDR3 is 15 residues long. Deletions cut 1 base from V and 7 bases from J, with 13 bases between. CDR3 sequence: CASSLGRGGGEKLFF. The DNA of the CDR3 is TGTGCCAGCAGCTTAGGCAGGGGCGGTGGTGAAAAACTGTTTTTT.

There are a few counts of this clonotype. As DNA, the CDR3 is TGTGCCAGCAGCTTATACACTGAAGCTTTCTTT. Translated, it gives CASSLYTEAFF. This chain uses TRBV7-9 with TRBJ1-1; D uncertain. Germline CDR1 is SEHNR and CDR2 is FQNEAQ (reference sequence). The CDR3 extends over 11 amino acids. V was trimmed by 2 bases and J by 3 bases, leaving 1 base between them.

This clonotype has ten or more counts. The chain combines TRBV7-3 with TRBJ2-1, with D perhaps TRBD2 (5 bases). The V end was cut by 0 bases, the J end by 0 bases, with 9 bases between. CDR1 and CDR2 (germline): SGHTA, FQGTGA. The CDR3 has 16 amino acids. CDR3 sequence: CASSLTQAASYNEQFF. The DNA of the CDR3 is TGTGCCAGCAGCTTAACCCAAGCGGCCTCCTACAATGAGCAGTTCTTC.

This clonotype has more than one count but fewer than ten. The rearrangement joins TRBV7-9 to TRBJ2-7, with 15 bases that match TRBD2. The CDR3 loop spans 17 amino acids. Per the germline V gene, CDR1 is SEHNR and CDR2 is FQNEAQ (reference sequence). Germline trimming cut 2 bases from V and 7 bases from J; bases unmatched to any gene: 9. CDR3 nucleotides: TGTGCCAGCAGCTTAAAGGGACTAGCGGGGGGCCGGTGGGAGCAGTACTTC. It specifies CASSLKGLAGGRWEQYF. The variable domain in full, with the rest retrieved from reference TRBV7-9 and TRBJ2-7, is DTGVSQNPRHKITKRGQNVTFRCDPISEHNRLYWYRQTLGQGPEFLTYFQNEAQLEKSRLLSDRFSAERPKGSFSTLEIQRTEQGDSAMYLCASSLKGLAGGRWEQYFGPGTRLTVT.

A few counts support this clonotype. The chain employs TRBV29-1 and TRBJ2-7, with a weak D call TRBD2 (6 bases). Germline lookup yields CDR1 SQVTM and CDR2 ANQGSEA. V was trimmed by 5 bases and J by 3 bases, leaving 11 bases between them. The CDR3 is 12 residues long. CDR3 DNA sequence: TGCAGCGTTTCCACTAGCTACTACGAGCAGTACTTC. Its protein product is CSVSTSYYEQYF.

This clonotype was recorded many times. The CDR3 region has the DNA TGTGCCAGCACGCATGGCCTCACTGAAGCTTTCTTT. Its protein product is CASTHGLTEAFF. The J gene is TRBJ1-1, the V gene TRBV6-6; no clear D. The CDR3 totals 12 residues. Between the trimmed V and J ends, which lost 7 bases and 4 bases, there was a span of 10 bases. Germline loops: CDR1 MNHNY, CDR2 SVGAGI (reference sequence).

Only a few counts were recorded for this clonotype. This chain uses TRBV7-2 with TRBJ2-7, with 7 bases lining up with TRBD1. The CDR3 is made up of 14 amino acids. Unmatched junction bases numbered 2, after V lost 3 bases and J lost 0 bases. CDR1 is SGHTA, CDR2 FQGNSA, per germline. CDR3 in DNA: TGTGCCAGCAGCTTGACAGGGATCTCCTACGAGCAGTACTTC. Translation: CASSLTGISYEQYF.

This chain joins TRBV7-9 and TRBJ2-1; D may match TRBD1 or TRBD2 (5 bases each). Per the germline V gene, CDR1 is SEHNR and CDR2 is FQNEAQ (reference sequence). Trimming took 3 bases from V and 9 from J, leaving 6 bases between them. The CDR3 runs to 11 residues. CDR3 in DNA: TGTGCCAGCAGCTTTGGGGGTGAGCAGTTCTTC. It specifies CASSFGGEQFF.

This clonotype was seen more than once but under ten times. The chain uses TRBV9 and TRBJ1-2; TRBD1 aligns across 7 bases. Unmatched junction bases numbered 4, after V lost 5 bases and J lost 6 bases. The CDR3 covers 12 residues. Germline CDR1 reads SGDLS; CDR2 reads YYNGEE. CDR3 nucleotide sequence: TGTGCCAGCAGGGATACAGGGGATGGCTACACCTTC. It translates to CASRDTGDGYTF.

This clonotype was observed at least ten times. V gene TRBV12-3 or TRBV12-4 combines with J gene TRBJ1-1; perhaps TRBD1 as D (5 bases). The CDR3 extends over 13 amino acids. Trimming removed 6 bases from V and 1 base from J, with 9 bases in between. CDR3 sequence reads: CASSRDRNTEAFF. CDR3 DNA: TGTGCCAGCAGCCGGGACCGGAACACTGAAGCTTTCTTT.

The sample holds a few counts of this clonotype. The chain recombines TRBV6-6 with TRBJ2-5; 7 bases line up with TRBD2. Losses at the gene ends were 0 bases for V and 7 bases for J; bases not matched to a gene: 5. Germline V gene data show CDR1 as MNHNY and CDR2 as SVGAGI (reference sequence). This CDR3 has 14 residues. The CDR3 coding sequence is TGTGCCAGCAGTTACTCTGGGGGGGTGGGGACCCAGTACTTC. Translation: CASSYSGGVGTQYF.

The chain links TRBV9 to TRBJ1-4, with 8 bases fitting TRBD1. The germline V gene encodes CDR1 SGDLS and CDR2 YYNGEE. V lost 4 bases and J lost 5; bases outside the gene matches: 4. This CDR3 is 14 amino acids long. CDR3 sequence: CASSFGTGNEKLFF. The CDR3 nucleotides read TGTGCCAGCAGCTTCGGGACAGGAAATGAAAAACTGTTTTTT.

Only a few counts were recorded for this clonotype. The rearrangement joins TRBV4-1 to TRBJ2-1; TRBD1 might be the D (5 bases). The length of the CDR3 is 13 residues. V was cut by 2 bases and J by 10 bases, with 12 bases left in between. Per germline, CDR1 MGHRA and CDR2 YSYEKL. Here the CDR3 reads CASSQPSGAEQFF. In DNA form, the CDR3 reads TGCGCCAGCAGCCAACCTAGTGGGGCAGAGCAGTTCTTC.

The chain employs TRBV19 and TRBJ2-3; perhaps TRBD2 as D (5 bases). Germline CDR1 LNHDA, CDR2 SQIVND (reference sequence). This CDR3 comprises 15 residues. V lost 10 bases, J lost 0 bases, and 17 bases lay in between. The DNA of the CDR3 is TGTGCCACCACGGGGAAGTCCTTTAGCACAGATACGCAGTATTTT. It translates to CATTGKSFSTDTQYF.

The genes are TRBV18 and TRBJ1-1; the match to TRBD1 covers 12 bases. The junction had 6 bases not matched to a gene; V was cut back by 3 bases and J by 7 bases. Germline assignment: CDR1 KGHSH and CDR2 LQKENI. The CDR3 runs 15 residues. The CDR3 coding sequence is TGTGCCAGCTCACCGCGGGACAGGGGGCTGCTTGAAGCTTTCTTT. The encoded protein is CASSPRDRGLLEAFF.

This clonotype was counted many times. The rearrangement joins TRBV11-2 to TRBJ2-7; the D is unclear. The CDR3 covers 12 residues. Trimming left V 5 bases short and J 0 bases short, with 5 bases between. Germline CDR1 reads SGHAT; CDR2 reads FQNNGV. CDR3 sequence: CASSRDSYEQYF. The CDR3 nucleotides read TGTGCCAGCAGCCGCGACTCCTACGAGCAGTACTTC.

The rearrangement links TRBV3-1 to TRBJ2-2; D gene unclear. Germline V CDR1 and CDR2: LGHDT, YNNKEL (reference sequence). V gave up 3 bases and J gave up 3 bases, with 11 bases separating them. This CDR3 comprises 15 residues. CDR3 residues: CASSHNNRHTGELFF. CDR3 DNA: TGTGCCAGCAGCCATAATAACCGCCACACCGGGGAGCTGTTTTTT.